This T cell receptor beta chain came from a study of blood T cell repertoires in COVID-19. Overall study: Sources were T cells, B-cell-depleted T cells, or PBMCs; the material itself was cDNA or gDNA.

V lost 0 bases, J lost 5 bases, and 10 bases stayed unmatched. The CDR3 is made up of 17 amino acids. Per the germline V gene, CDR1 is SGHRS and CDR2 is YFSETQ. The repertoire was sequenced with immunoSEQ multiplex PCR; TCRdb's copy has only in-frame clones and lacks some. The table includes 70,000 or so clones, more than 80% detected once. The chain carries TRBV5-1 and TRBJ2-5, with 10 bases that match TRBD2. The specimen sequenced was peripheral blood. The origin of this receptor is a woman older than 75 with active or convalescent COVID-19. The CDR3 bases are TGCGCCAGCAGCTTGGCTGCGGGGACTAGCGATGGCGAGACCCAGTACTTC. This gives the protein CASSLAAGTSDGETQYF.